Following are 9 T cell receptor beta chains from one sample sequenced in a study of sequential checkpoint blockade in melanoma. Profiled with immunoSEQ multiplex PCR; TCRdb holds only in-frame clones, not every one. This table has nearly 11,000 clones, around four fifths appearing once. Indicated treatment: randomized to nivolumab then ipilimumab (arm A) or the reverse (arm B). Sequencing was performed on CD8+ T cells sorted from blood (inferred from file names), taken from a patient given nivolumab and ipilimumab in sequence. The receptor set was obtained from a human donor with melanoma.

V and J are TRBV6-5 and TRBJ1-1; a weak D match, TRBD1 (5 bases). This CDR3 is built from 14 residues. Germline CDR1 reads MNHEY; CDR2 reads SVGAGI. V was trimmed by 3 bases and J by 4 bases, leaving 12 bases between them. CDR3 coding DNA: TGTGCCAGCAGTTATTCTGCGGGGGGCACTGAAGCTTTCTTT. Its translation: CASSYSAGGTEAFF.

The chain uses TRBV28 and TRBJ1-1; D is possibly TRBD1 (5 bases). The germline V gene encodes CDR1 MDHEN and CDR2 SYDVKM. The V and J ends lost 10 bases and 4 bases respectively, with 13 bases between them. The CDR3 runs 12 residues. CDR3 DNA: TGTGCCAACTCGGGGGTGGGCACTGAAGCTTTCTTT. This translates into CANSGVGTEAFF.

The count of this clone is one. The chain links TRBV6-6 to TRBJ1-1, with D maybe TRBD1 (5 bases). There are 14 residues in the CDR3. Germline V gives CDR1 MNHNY, CDR2 SVGAGI (reference sequence). The germline V and J ends were trimmed by 2 bases and 5 bases, with 12 bases remaining between them. The chain's CDR3 is CASSYLRGNTEAFF. In nucleotides, the CDR3 is TGTGCCAGCAGTTACCTTAGGGGTAATACTGAAGCTTTCTTT.

The chain couples TRBV6-1 to TRBJ2-1; D ambiguous. The CDR3 runs to 12 residues. Germline lookup yields CDR1 MNHNS and CDR2 SASEGT. Trimming cost V 6 bases and J 2 bases, with 5 bases left between them. The CDR3: CASRAAYNEQFF. CDR3 in DNA: TGTGCCAGCAGGGCAGCCTACAATGAGCAGTTCTTC.

The chain uses TRBV7-9 and TRBJ2-7, with TRBD2 as a possible D gene (5 bases). Deletions cut 5 bases from V and 5 bases from J, with 13 bases between. The CDR3 length is 13 residues. CDR1 and CDR2 from the germline V gene are SEHNR and FQNEAQ (reference sequence). CDR3 loop: CASSPAEADEQYF. In nucleotides, the CDR3 is TGTGCCAGCAGCCCCGCGGAGGCGGACGAGCAGTACTTC.

This clone appeared a single time. The genes are TRBV5-1 and TRBJ1-4; D is undetermined. The CDR3 is 14 residues long. CDR1 SGHRS and CDR2 YFSETQ come from the germline V gene. Trimming removed 5 bases at V and 0 bases at J, with 8 bases between. CDR3 amino acids: CASSHTTTNEKLFF. Written as DNA, the CDR3 is TGCGCCAGCAGTCACACTACAACTAATGAAAAACTGTTTTTT.

This rearrangement joins TRBV5-4 to TRBJ2-7; maybe TRBD1 (5 bases). V lost 1 base to trimming and J lost 3 bases, with 11 bases between them. This CDR3 is built from 14 residues. Germline V gives CDR1 SGHNT, CDR2 YYREEE (reference sequence). The CDR3: CASSLYDRGYEQYF. DNA of the CDR3: TGTGCCAGCAGCTTGTACGATAGGGGCTACGAGCAGTACTTC.

This clone was seen more than once but under ten times. The chain has TRBV5-1 and TRBJ2-3, with TRBD2 as a possible D gene (6 bases). CDR1 SGHRS and CDR2 YFSETQ come from the germline V gene. The CDR3 is 14 amino acids. The germline V and J ends were trimmed by 0 bases and 6 bases, with 11 bases remaining between them. CDR3 sequence reads: CASSLGDWQDTQYF. The CDR3 DNA follows: TGCGCCAGCAGCTTGGGGGACTGGCAGGATACGCAGTATTTT. The complete variable domain, with remaining parts taken from reference TRBV5-1 and TRBJ2-3, reads KAGVTQTPRYLIKTRGQQVTLSCSPISGHRSVSWYQQTPGQGLQFLFEYFSETQRNKGNFPGRFSGRQFSNSRSEMNVSTLELGDSALYLCASSLGDWQDTQYFGPGTRLTVL.

The chain recombines TRBV4-1 with TRBJ1-2; 9 nucleotides line up with TRBD1. Germline V gene sequence: CDR1 MGHRA, CDR2 YSYEKL. The J segment lost 8 bases and the V segment lost 5 bases, leaving 6 bases of the junction unmatched. This CDR3 comprises 13 residues. The CDR3 protein is CASSEQGAKGYTF. The DNA of the CDR3 is TGCGCCAGCAGCGAACAGGGGGCGAAGGGCTACACCTTC.